The count of the clone carrying this TCR beta chain is one. The sample contains more than one DNA sequence encoding this CDR3. The germline V gene has CDR1 LGHDT and CDR2 YNNKEL (reference sequence). Trimming pared 1 base from V and 4 bases from J, leaving 7 bases between. The CDR3 has 13 amino acids. This sample was taken from a study of blood T cell repertoires in COVID-19. Background on the study: COVID-19 samples, acute and convalescent, were from the United States, Italy and Spain.

In the original workflow: By means of reference gene primer amplification, nucleated cell counts were estimated. Sequencing was performed with immunoSEQ multiplex PCR; in TCRdb, only in-frame clones are kept and a portion is missing. The V and J calls and clone size come from that table; D and trimming were worked out from the DNA. Among almost 200,000 clones listed, around 79% were seen once. Material for sequencing was peripheral blood. This receptor was identified in a woman aged 40 to 50 with COVID-19, enrolled during active disease. The chain recombines TRBV3-1 (or the pseudogene TRBV3-2) with TRBJ2-5, with D possibly TRBD1 on 6 matching bases. The DNA of the CDR3 is TGTGCCAGCAGCCAAGTGGGGGCAGAGACCCAGTACTTC. As protein: CASSQVGAETQYF.